A selection of T cell receptor beta chains follows, all from one sample in a study of blood T cell repertoires in COVID-19. Profiled with immunoSEQ multiplex PCR; TCRdb holds only in-frame clones, not every one. This table holds roughly 180,000 clones, approximately 81% found once. Sequencing was carried out using PBMCs or T cells enriched from blood (not recorded which). The receptor source for this set is a woman between 40 and 50 years old with acute COVID-19. Both conserved end residues are part of each CDR3. D genes are given only for firm matches. Clone size appears in some rows only: once, few, many, or a class for an expanded clone.

>.|.|TRBV24-1|TRBJ2-3
CATSALGTHDFRGNSTDTQYF
TGTGCCACCAGTGCTCTCGGGACACACGACTTTAGGGGAAACAGCACAGATACGCAGTATTTT
>.|.|TRBV28|TRBJ2-5
CASRGIEQGGETQYF
TGTGCCAGCAGGGGAATCGAACAGGGTGGAGAGACCCAGTACTTC
>.|TRBD1|TRBV7-9|TRBJ2-2
CASSSDRGYTGELFF
TGTGCCAGCAGCTCCGACAGGGGTTACACCGGGGAGCTGTTTTTT
>.|.|TRBV6-1|TRBJ1-1
CASSDGQNTEAFF
TGTGCCAGCAGTGACGGACAGAACACTGAAGCTTTCTTT
>once|.|TRBV5-8|TRBJ2-7
CASSLPTQSSSYEQYF
TGTGCCAGCAGCCTCCCGACACAGAGCAGCTCCTACGAGCAGTACTTC
>.|.|TRBV6-1|TRBJ2-3
CASSDLENRPDTQYF
TGTGCCAGCAGTGACCTAGAGAATAGGCCAGATACGCAGTATTTT
>.|.|TRBV3-1/TRBV3-2|TRBJ1-5
CASSLQGSRNQPQHF
TGTGCCAGCAGCCTACAGGGAAGTCGCAATCAGCCCCAGCATTTT
>.|TRBD1|TRBV7-6|TRBJ2-1
CASSQGQGGAQFF
TGTGCCAGCAGCCAGGGACAGGGAGGGGCGCAGTTCTTC
>.|.|TRBV16|TRBJ2-1
CASSPEGEQFF
TGTGCCAGCAGCCCGGAGGGTGAGCAGTTCTTC
>.|.|TRBV5-1|TRBJ1-4
CASSHSSTNEKLFF
TGCGCCAGCAGCCACAGCTCAACTAATGAAAAACTGTTTTTT
>many|TRBD2|TRBV28|TRBJ2-1
CASSPSLGGSRYNEQFF
TGTGCCAGCAGTCCTTCCCTGGGCGGGAGTAGGTACAATGAGCAGTTCTTC
>.|.|TRBV30|TRBJ2-1
CASNLGGPNEQFF
TGTGCCTCCAACTTAGGAGGGCCAAATGAGCAGTTCTTC
>.|TRBD2|TRBV24-1|TRBJ2-1
CATRGTSGTTYNEQFF
TGTGCCACCAGGGGGACTAGCGGGACCACCTACAATGAGCAGTTCTTC
>few|.|TRBV12-3/TRBV12-4|TRBJ2-2
CASRTQGNGELFF
TGTGCCAGCAGGACACAGGGAAACGGGGAGCTGTTTTTT
>.|TRBD1|TRBV29-1|TRBJ2-3
CSVGDRGRLSDTQYF
TGCAGCGTTGGGGACAGGGGGCGTCTAAGTGATACGCAGTATTTT
>.|TRBD2|TRBV5-4|TRBJ2-2
CASSLGLAGGGTGELFF
TGTGCCAGCAGCTTGGGACTAGCGGGAGGGGGTACCGGGGAGCTGTTTTTT
>.|.|TRBV20-1|TRBJ2-7
CSASTGNYEQYF
TGCAGTGCCAGTACAGGGAACTACGAGCAGTACTTC
>.|TRBD2|TRBV7-8|TRBJ2-1
CASSLERDSSYNEQFF
TGTGCCAGCAGCTTAGAGCGGGATAGCTCCTACAATGAGCAGTTCTTC
>.|.|TRBV12-3/TRBV12-4|TRBJ2-7
CASSLGQGYEQYF
TGTGCCAGCAGTTTGGGTCAGGGCTACGAGCAGTACTTC
>.|.|TRBV6-5|TRBJ2-3
CAPLLRGTQYF
TGTGCCCCTCTTTTACGGGGTACGCAGTATTTT
>.|TRBD2|TRBV7-2|TRBJ2-1
CASIQPDRVAGVGYEQFF
TGTGCCAGCATCCAACCCGACAGGGTAGCGGGAGTAGGGTATGAGCAGTTCTTC
>.|TRBD2|TRBV15|TRBJ2-5
CATSRDSKGAGGETQYF
TGTGCCACCAGCAGAGATAGTAAAGGGGCGGGAGGGGAGACCCAGTACTTC
>.|.|TRBV12-3/TRBV12-4|TRBJ1-5
CASGLSGQPQHF
TGTGCCAGCGGCCTTTCGGGGCAGCCCCAGCATTTT
>.|.|TRBV11-3|TRBJ1-1
CASSLDSVEAFF
TGTGCCAGCAGCTTAGACAGCGTAGAAGCTTTCTTT
>.|TRBD2|TRBV12-5|TRBJ2-3
CASGAERGLPSGNRDTQYF
TGTGCTAGTGGAGCCGAGAGGGGGCTCCCTAGCGGGAACAGAGATACGCAGTATTTT
>.|.|TRBV7-9|TRBJ2-5
CASSLEAGIGETQYF
TGTGCCAGCAGCTTAGAAGCGGGTATAGGAGAGACCCAGTACTTC
>.|TRBD1|TRBV30|TRBJ1-5
CAWSGVTGGQPQHF
TGTGCCTGGAGCGGTGTGACAGGGGGTCAGCCCCAGCATTTT
>.|TRBD1|TRBV5-1|TRBJ2-7
CASSLGTGSHEQYF
TGCGCCAGCAGCTTGGGGACAGGGAGCCACGAGCAGTACTTC
>.|TRBD1|TRBV19|TRBJ1-1
CASSPYPGQGRNTEAFF
TGTGCCAGTAGTCCATACCCCGGACAGGGGCGTAACACTGAAGCTTTCTTT
>.|TRBD1|TRBV19|TRBJ2-2
CASYPGQGNTGELFF
TGTGCCAGCTACCCGGGACAGGGGAACACCGGGGAGCTGTTTTTT
>.|TRBD2|TRBV27|TRBJ2-1
CASRKTSGTWSDEQFF
TGTGCCAGCCGGAAAACTAGCGGTACATGGTCCGATGAGCAGTTCTTC
>.|.|TRBV5-4|TRBJ1-2
CASSLEQRDYGYTF
TGTGCCAGCAGCTTGGAGCAGAGGGACTATGGCTACACCTTC
>once|.|TRBV7-2|TRBJ2-1
CASSLGTYQSEQFF
TGTGCCAGCAGCCTCGGGACTTATCAATCGGAGCAGTTCTTC
>.|.|TRBV19|TRBJ1-1
CASSIQQANTEAFF
TGTGCCAGTAGTATTCAGCAGGCGAACACTGAAGCTTTCTTT
>.|.|TRBV6-5|TRBJ1-1
CASKRGLNTEAFF
TGTGCCAGCAAGCGGGGGTTGAACACTGAAGCTTTCTTT
>.|TRBD2|TRBV15|TRBJ2-3
CATSLSGSTDTQYF
TGTGCCACCAGCCTGAGCGGGAGTACAGATACGCAGTATTTT